A selection of T cell receptor beta chains follows, all from one sample in a study of T-cell memory formation after mild COVID-19. MiXCR was run by TCRdb on the 5' RACE reads, yielding one entry per CDR3 protein. The sample holds 530,000 or so distinct CDR3 sequences, 15% to 20% seen once. The sequenced material came from PBMCs or a T cell subset sorted from them (not recorded which). The receptors shown here come from an adult woman who had mild COVID-19 (a few samples of this study predate the infection). Cell type and time point are not known. Both conserved end residues are part of each CDR3. A D gene is named only where the DNA matches it firmly. For some rows the clone size is stated as once, few or many, or as a class when expanded; others skip it.

j_call | clone_size | d_call | v_call | cdr3_aa | cdr3_nt
TRBJ2-3 | many | TRBD2 | TRBV29-1 | CSVAGLAGGPDTQYF | TGCAGCGTTGCTGGACTAGCGGGAGGCCCAGATACGCAGTATTTT
TRBJ2-7 | many | TRBD1 | TRBV20-1 | CSARGQGNFYEQYF | TGCAGTGCTAGAGGACAGGGTAATTTCTACGAGCAGTACTTC
TRBJ2-2 | . | . | TRBV3-1 | CASSQGTAPGEMFF | TGTGCCAGCAGCCAAGGGACAGCCCCCGGGGAGATGTTTTTT
TRBJ1-1 | . | . | TRBV6-2/TRBV6-3 | CASADTGEATEAFF | TGTGCCAGCGCGGACACGGGGGAGGCCACTGAAGCTTTCTTT
TRBJ1-6 | . | . | TRBV6-5 | CASSYGKDGNSPLHF | TGTGCCAGCAGTTACGGAAAAGATGGGAATTCACCCCTCCACTTT
TRBJ1-1 | few | . | TRBV2 | CAHRGNTEAFF | TGTGCGCACCGGGGAAACACTGAAGCTTTCTTT
TRBJ1-4 | few | TRBD1 | TRBV12-5 | CASGLAPRQGRIEKLFF | TGTGCTAGTGGTTTGGCCCCCCGACAGGGTCGAATTGAAAAACTGTTTTTT
TRBJ1-6 | few | TRBD1 | TRBV6-6 | CASSLRTGGISPLHF | TGTGCCAGCAGTCTGAGGACAGGGGGGATTTCACCCCTCCACTTT
TRBJ1-1 | many | . | TRBV7-9 | CASSLEPGTEAFF | TGTGCCAGCAGCCTAGAGCCGGGAACTGAAGCTTTCTTT
TRBJ2-3 | many | . | TRBV7-6 | CASSSGLSTDTQYF | TGTGCCAGCAGCTCGGGACTGAGCACAGATACGCAGTATTTT
TRBJ2-1 | few | TRBD2 | TRBV9 | CASSDGTSGGGNEQFF | TGTGCCAGCAGCGACGGGACTAGCGGGGGGGGGAATGAGCAGTTCTTC
TRBJ2-1 | few | . | TRBV6-2/TRBV6-3 | CASRLRTVDEQFF | TGTGCCAGCAGACTCCGCACCGTGGATGAGCAGTTCTTC
TRBJ2-2 | few | TRBD1 | TRBV2 | CASVGTGNTGELFF | TGTGCCAGCGTGGGGACAGGGAACACCGGGGAGCTGTTTTTT
TRBJ1-5 | . | TRBD1 | TRBV18 | CASSPTGTISNQPQHF | TGTGCCAGCTCACCGACAGGGACTATCAGCAATCAGCCCCAGCATTTT
TRBJ2-7 | few | . | TRBV27 | CASSLGSGIPYEQYF | TGTGCCAGCAGTCTAGGGTCGGGGATACCCTACGAGCAGTACTTC
TRBJ2-3 | . | TRBD2 | TRBV12-3/TRBV12-4 | CASLQERLADTDTQYF | TGTGCCAGCCTCCAGGAACGACTAGCGGACACAGATACGCAGTATTTT
TRBJ2-3 | . | . | TRBV18 | CASSARAGEYDTQYF | TGTGCCAGCTCCGCTCGGGCAGGGGAATACGATACGCAGTATTTT
TRBJ1-1 | few | TRBD1 | TRBV24-1 | CAAGQGDWNTEAFF | TGTGCCGCTGGACAGGGGGATTGGAACACTGAAGCTTTCTTT
TRBJ2-2 | . | . | TRBV5-1 | CASSLGLPGELFF | TGCGCCAGCAGCTTGGGACTACCCGGGGAGCTGTTTTTT
TRBJ1-2 | . | TRBD1 | TRBV7-9 | CASSLTGGQGGYTF | TGTGCCAGCAGCTTGACAGGGGGCCAAGGTGGCTACACCTTC
TRBJ1-2 | . | TRBD1 | TRBV20-1 | CSARDPRQGSNYGYTF | TGCAGTGCTAGAGATCCCCGACAGGGGAGTAACTATGGCTACACCTTC
TRBJ1-2 | . | TRBD1 | TRBV30 | CAWETGVRGYTF | TGTGCCTGGGAGACAGGGGTGAGAGGCTACACCTTC
TRBJ1-2 | . | . | TRBV13 | CASSPGAPLGYGYTF | TGTGCCAGCAGCCCCGGGGCCCCTCTGGGCTATGGCTACACCTTC
TRBJ2-1 | few | TRBD2 | TRBV12-3/TRBV12-4 | CASSLDFPGGNNEQFF | TGTGCCAGCAGTTTAGACTTTCCGGGGGGAAACAATGAGCAGTTCTTC
TRBJ1-2 | . | . | TRBV12-3/TRBV12-4 | CASTPPGPGGYTF | TGTGCCAGCACCCCGCCCGGCCCGGGCGGCTACACCTTC
TRBJ1-4 | . | . | TRBV24-1 | CATSDWAPGGNEKLFF | TGTGCCACCAGTGATTGGGCCCCGGGGGGCAATGAAAAACTGTTTTTT
TRBJ1-1 | few | . | TRBV30 | CAWSVLANTEAFF | TGTGCCTGGAGTGTGTTAGCTAACACTGAAGCTTTCTTT
TRBJ2-2 | few | TRBD2 | TRBV20-1 | CSARGLAGGTGELFF | TGCAGTGCTAGAGGACTAGCGGGAGGAACCGGGGAGCTGTTTTTT
TRBJ1-4 | . | TRBD1 | TRBV7-9 | CASSSPPTGVNEKLFF | TGTGCCAGCAGCTCCCCCCCGACAGGGGTTAATGAAAAACTGTTTTTT